This TCR beta chain was observed in a study of blood T cell repertoires in COVID-19. For the study at large: Samples representing acute and convalescent COVID-19 were sourced from the United States, Italy and Spain. PBMCs, B-cell-depleted T cells, or T cells were the source of the cDNA or gDNA that made up the material.

How the authors handled the data: For nucleated cells, counts were estimated from reference gene primer amplification. Profiled with immunoSEQ multiplex PCR; TCRdb holds only in-frame clones, not every one. D and trimming come from the DNA, and the V and J calls and clone size come from that table. Of roughly 25,000 clones listed, 81% are singletons. CDR3 length: 14 residues. V was shortened by 3 bases and J by 4 bases, with 9 bases between the two germline ends. Germline V gene lookup returns CDR1 MRHNA and CDR2 SNTAGT. Seattle's enrolled individuals joined amid active infection and were then monitored longitudinally.

The genes are TRBV6-4 and TRBJ2-2, with D maybe TRBD2 (5 bases). This sequence was found in a woman between 65 and 79 years old with COVID-19, enrolled during active disease. The sequencing sample was made of peripheral blood. The CDR3 loop is CASSEEAGTGELFF. CDR3 nucleotides: TGTGCCAGCAGTGAGGAGGCGGGCACCGGGGAGCTGTTTTTT.